What follows are 32 T cell receptor beta chains derived from one specimen sequenced in a study of T cells in Graves' hyperthyroidism and ophthalmopathy (dated by TCRdb to between 2018 and 2021). Libraries were made using multiplex PCR. The instrument was an Illumina HiSeq 2000. The TCR beta CDR3 regions were amplified from the RNA transcripts. For the first round of RT-PCR on the TCR CDR3, the HTBI primer set was used together with the Qiagen OneStep RT-PCR kit. In-frame beta chains were kept once TCRdb had trimmed the public reads at Q25 with fastp and called clones with MiXCR. For every CDR3 protein sequence, its rows merge into one entry that carries the most common genes and DNA. The sample includes about 300,000 distinct CDR3 sequences, with roughly 18% observed a single time. The ten largest make up less than 45% of the sample. The sequenced material came from blood. The receptor source for this set is a man between 45 and 60 years old with Graves' ophthalmopathy.

This clonotype was detected only a few times. The V gene is TRBV19, the J gene TRBJ1-2; no definite D call. The CDR3 totals 14 residues. The ends were cut back, 5 bases at V and 4 bases at J, with 14 bases in the middle. Germline CDR1 reads LNHDA; CDR2 reads SQIVND (reference sequence). The CDR3 DNA sequence: TGTGCCAGTAGTCTTGAGGACGGAACCTATGGCTACACCTTC. This gives the protein CASSLEDGTYGYTF.

In this sample, this clonotype turned up many times. The rearrangement joins TRBV6-1 to TRBJ2-6; 7 nucleotides match TRBD1. The J segment lost 2 bases and the V segment lost 6 bases, leaving 4 bases of the junction unmatched. The CDR3 runs 15 residues. Germline values: CDR1 MNHNS, CDR2 SASEGT. The CDR3 protein is CASRDTGAGANVLTF. Here the CDR3 DNA reads TGTGCCAGCAGGGACACAGGGGCTGGGGCCAACGTCCTGACTTTC.

The chain links TRBV24-1 to TRBJ2-2, with D tentatively TRBD1 or TRBD2 (6 bases each). The CDR3 is made up of 14 amino acids. With 5 bases removed from V and 4 bases from J, the gap between germline ends came to 10 bases. Germline lookup yields CDR1 KGHDR and CDR2 SFDVKD. CDR3 nucleotides: TGTGCCACCAGTGGGCCGGGGGCCACCGGGGAGCTGTTTTTT. Translating gives CATSGPGATGELFF.

This clonotype came up many times. The chain is built from TRBV4-1 and TRBJ2-5; TRBD1 agrees at 7 bases. The CDR3 spans 15 residues. The germline V gene encodes CDR1 MGHRA and CDR2 YSYEKL. V was clipped by 4 bases and J by 4 bases; unmatched bases: 9. The CDR3: CASSPPGTVRETQYF. CDR3 coding DNA: TGCGCCAGCAGCCCGCCCGGGACAGTAAGAGAGACCCAGTACTTC.

This clonotype was seen many times. The J gene is TRBJ2-1, the V gene TRBV3-1, with D possibly being TRBD2 (7 bases). The CDR3 extends over 15 amino acids. Germline CDR1 reads LGHDT; CDR2 reads YNNKEL (reference sequence). V was trimmed by 6 bases and J by 6 bases, leaving 18 bases between them. The CDR3 is CASSLSSGGFNEQFF. The CDR3 bases are TGTGCCAGCAGTCTAAGTTCGGGGGGCTTCAATGAGCAGTTCTTC.

The J gene is TRBJ2-7, the V gene TRBV24-1; 7 bases agree with TRBD2. This CDR3 contains 13 residues. V shed 9 bases and J 5 bases; nucleotides not matched to a gene: 9. Germline lookup yields CDR1 KGHDR and CDR2 SFDVKD. As DNA, the CDR3 is TGTGCCACCCGAGAGGGAGGGAGTGACGAGCAGTACTTC. It codes for CATREGGSDEQYF.

Here the CDR3 DNA reads TGTGCCAGCAGTTTATTGGGGTCAGAGCAGCCCCAGCATTTT. It yields the protein CASSLLGSEQPQHF. The V call is TRBV12-3 or TRBV12-4, the J call TRBJ1-5, with D unresolved. The CDR3 is 14 residues long. The V end was cut by 2 bases, the J end by 7 bases, with 12 bases between.

This clonotype was seen ten or more times. The J gene is TRBJ1-1, the V gene TRBV11-2; D is uncertain. Trimming removed 6 bases at V and 11 bases at J, with 16 bases between. The CDR3 is made up of 12 amino acids. In germline, CDR1 is SGHAT, CDR2 FQNNGV. Written as DNA, the CDR3 is TGTGCCAGCAGTCCCGGGGAAACGGTGGCTTTCTTT. Translation: CASSPGETVAFF.

The table lists this clonotype with many counts. The rearrangement links TRBV12-3 or TRBV12-4 to TRBJ2-7; D ambiguous. With 8 bases removed from V and 2 bases from J, the gap between germline ends came to 16 bases. The CDR3 has 14 amino acids. The CDR3 here is CASGPSKPPYEQYF. DNA of the CDR3: TGTGCCAGCGGTCCCAGTAAGCCACCCTACGAGCAGTACTTC.

This clonotype was found many times. The genes are TRBV3-1 and TRBJ1-2; D possibly corresponds to TRBD1 (6 bases). With 0 bases removed from V and 7 bases from J, the gap between germline ends came to 15 bases. The CDR3 is 15 residues long. Germline loops: CDR1 LGHDT, CDR2 YNNKEL (reference sequence). The CDR3 bases are TGTGCCAGCAGCCAAGATCGTTCAGGGGCGGGTGGCTACACCTTC. Amino acid sequence: CASSQDRSGAGGYTF.

Comments on this clonotype: This may be a read error, as it is one base from a much larger clone. The DNA is omitted, as the CDR3 cannot be located on it reliably, and the CDR3 follows TCRdb's listing. The V call is TRBV30, the J call TRBJ2-6. Germline loops: CDR1 GTSNPN, CDR2 SVGIG (reference sequence). With termini counted, the CDR3 has 14 amino acids. CDR3: CAWSVGVGANVMTF.

V and J are TRBV4-1 and TRBJ2-3; 13 bases align to TRBD2. CDR1 is MGHRA and CDR2 is YSYEKL in the germline V gene. The CDR3 length is 17 residues. Trimming removed 0 bases from V and 4 bases from J; junction bases left unmatched: 4. CDR3 amino acids: CASSQEGLAGNSDTQYF. The CDR3 bases are TGCGCCAGCAGCCAAGAGGGACTAGCGGGAAATTCAGATACGCAGTATTTT.

The chain joins TRBV15 to TRBJ1-4; D call uncertain. Trimming shortened V by 4 bases and J by 8 bases, and 11 bases separated the two germline ends. The CDR3 has 13 amino acids. CDR1 is LNHNV, CDR2 YYDKDF, per germline (reference sequence). CDR3 in amino acids: CATSTGRSEKLFF. CDR3 coding DNA: TGTGCCACCAGCACCGGGAGGTCGGAAAAACTGTTTTTT.

In its sample, this clonotype was seen many times. V and J are TRBV7-2 and TRBJ2-1; 14 bases match TRBD2. This CDR3 contains 22 residues. V trimming: 4 bases; J trimming: 1 base; junction bases outside the gene matches: 18. The germline V gene encodes CDR1 SGHTA and CDR2 FQGNSA. The CDR3 sequence is CASSSLYAAGTSGSGSYNEQFF. For the CDR3, the DNA is TGTGCCAGCAGCTCCCTTTATGCGGCCGGGACTAGCGGGAGTGGGTCCTACAATGAGCAGTTCTTC. Using reference TRBV7-2 and TRBJ2-1 for the parts outside the CDR3, the full variable domain is GAGVSQSPSNKVTEKGKDVELRCDPISGHTALYWYRQSLGQGLEFLIYFQGNSAPDKSGLPSDRFSAERTGGSVSTLTIQRTQQEDSAVYLCASSSLYAAGTSGSGSYNEQFFGPGTRLTVL.

This clonotype was seen repeatedly, ten times or more. The chain links TRBV11-3 to TRBJ2-1; D might be TRBD1 (5 bases). The CDR3 is made up of 14 amino acids. The germline CDR1 and CDR2 sequences are SGHNT and YENEEA. The V and J ends lost 4 bases and 3 bases respectively, with 10 bases between them. The chain's CDR3 is CASSSQGLYNEQFF. The CDR3 DNA sequence: TGTGCCAGCAGCTCCCAGGGCCTCTACAATGAGCAGTTCTTC.

The chain couples TRBV27 to TRBJ1-2; TRBD1 agrees at 12 bases. Germline trimming cut 2 bases from V and 5 bases from J; bases unmatched to any gene: 3. The germline gives CDR1 MNHEY, CDR2 SMNVEV (reference sequence). The CDR3 runs 15 residues. The CDR3 reads CASSLKGQGAYGYTF. The CDR3 DNA reads TGTGCCAGCAGTTTAAAGGGACAGGGGGCATATGGCTACACCTTC.

Ten or more counts support this clonotype. J is TRBJ2-5 and V is TRBV11-2, with D unresolved. Germline values: CDR1 SGHAT, CDR2 FQNNGV. The CDR3 sequence is 12 residues long. The ends were cut back, 5 bases at V and 0 bases at J, with 4 bases in the middle. DNA for the CDR3: TGTGCCAGCAGCCAGTACCAAGAGACCCAGTACTTC. Amino acid sequence: CASSQYQETQYF.

This clonotype has a count of ten or more. The V and J genes are TRBV11-2 and TRBJ2-1; possibly TRBD2 for D (6 bases). V was pared by 6 bases and J by 6 bases, with 18 bases between. The CDR3 sequence is 15 residues long. The germline V gene has CDR1 SGHAT and CDR2 FQNNGV. The CDR3 DNA reads as TGTGCCAGCAGTCGCCAGGGTAGCGGTCGCAATGAGCAGTTCTTC. Residues: CASSRQGSGRNEQFF. The whole variable domain, filled in from reference TRBV11-2 and TRBJ2-1, reads EAGVAQSPRYKIIEKRQSVAFWCNPISGHATLYWYQQILGQGPKLLIQFQNNGVVDDSQLPKDRFSAERLKGVDSTLKIQPAKLEDSAVYLCASSRQGSGRNEQFFGPGTRLTVL.

The rearrangement links TRBV9 to TRBJ1-1; TRBD1 might be the D (5 bases). V lost 6 bases, J lost 0 bases, and 15 bases lay in between. Germline V gene lookup returns CDR1 SGDLS and CDR2 YYNGEE. This CDR3 has 15 amino acids. The CDR3 nucleotides are TGTGCCAGCACCGTGGGGGGGGTGATGAACACTGAAGCTTTCTTT. Translating gives CASTVGGVMNTEAFF.

The chain joins TRBV14 to TRBJ2-3, with 9 bases identical to TRBD2. The ends lost 5 bases at V and 5 bases at J; junction bases unmatched: 2. Germline V gene sequence: CDR1 SGHDN, CDR2 FVKESK. The CDR3 is 13 residues long. Here the CDR3 reads CASSGSGGDTQYF. In DNA form, the CDR3 reads TGTGCCAGCAGCGGTAGCGGGGGAGATACGCAGTATTTT.

The chain combines TRBV7-9 with TRBJ2-7; D tentatively fits TRBD1 or TRBD2 (5 bases each). Germline-derived CDR1 and CDR2 are SEHNR and FQNEAQ (reference sequence). Trimming removed 11 bases from V and 0 bases from J, with 14 bases in between. This CDR3 comprises 13 residues. The CDR3 sequence is CASDEGTSYEQYF. CDR3 in DNA: TGTGCCTCTGATGAGGGGACCTCCTACGAGCAGTACTTC.

CDR3 in amino acids: CASSFVLAGVGELFF. The CDR3 DNA is TGTGCCAGCAGCTTCGTACTAGCGGGAGTCGGGGAGCTGTTTTTT. The V call is TRBV11-2, the J call TRBJ2-2, with 11 nucleotides matching TRBD2. Germline trimming cut 3 bases from V and 7 bases from J; bases unmatched to any gene: 4. The CDR3 runs 15 residues. Germline-derived CDR1 and CDR2 are SGHAT and FQNNGV.

Worth noting for this clonotype: The germline gene is not matched at one end of the junction; a read error may be the cause. The gene calls are TRBV28 and TRBJ1-2; D is undetermined. Per germline, CDR1 MDHEN and CDR2 SYDVKM. The length of the CDR3 is 14 residues. The CDR3 DNA reads as TGTGCCGGCAGTTTCGAAGGGATTTTGTTTGGCTACACCTTC. Its translation is CAGSFEGILFGYTF.

CDR3 sequence (DNA): TGTGCCATCAGTACCTATTACCTGGACAGGGATAACTATGGCTACACCTTC. This codes for CAISTYYLDRDNYGYTF. The genes are TRBV10-3 and TRBJ1-2, with TRBD1 matching 8 bases. Germline assignment: CDR1 ENHRY and CDR2 SYGVKD. V was clipped by 5 bases and J by 1 base; unmatched bases: 12. The CDR3 extends over 17 amino acids.

This clonotype was seen many times. The chain is built from TRBV11-2 and TRBJ2-7, with 8 positions matching TRBD1. The junction had 1 base not matched to a gene; V was cut back by 4 bases and J by 2 bases. This CDR3 contains 13 residues. Looked up from germline, CDR1 is SGHAT and CDR2 is FQNNGV. CDR3: CASSWDRTYEQYF. The CDR3 coding sequence is TGTGCCAGCAGCTGGGACAGGACCTACGAGCAGTACTTC.

There are many counts of this clonotype. This chain uses TRBV28 with TRBJ2-2; TRBD2 matches 11 bases. Per the germline V gene, CDR1 is MDHEN and CDR2 is SYDVKM. J gave up 2 bases and V 4 bases, and 3 bases lay outside the gene matches. This CDR3 has 16 residues. Written as DNA, the CDR3 is TGTGCCAGCAGTTCCGGGACTAGCGGAAACACCGGGGAGCTGTTTTTT. It encodes CASSSGTSGNTGELFF.

The sample holds a few counts of this clonotype. The chain is built from TRBV7-9 and TRBJ1-6; D gene uncertain. This CDR3 has 16 residues. Trimming took off 0 bases at V and 0 bases at J, with 6 bases between the two ends. Germline lookup yields CDR1 SEHNR and CDR2 FQNEAQ (reference sequence). The CDR3, as DNA: TGTGCCAGCAGCTTAGCGCCGAGCTCCTATAATTCACCCCTCCACTTT. Amino acids: CASSLAPSSYNSPLHF.

At least ten counts were recorded for this clonotype. This sequence joins TRBV30 and TRBJ2-3; D could derive from TRBD1 or TRBD2 (5 bases each). CDR1 GTSNPN and CDR2 SVGIG come from the germline V gene (reference sequence). Trimming removed 0 bases at V and 0 bases at J, with 10 bases between. The CDR3 runs 15 residues. The CDR3 sequence is CAWSVRGPSTDTQYF. The CDR3 DNA reads as TGTGCCTGGAGTGTACGGGGCCCGAGCACAGATACGCAGTATTTT.

The chain links TRBV2 to TRBJ2-4, with 12 bases identical to TRBD2. The CDR3 runs to 14 residues. The V gene end was trimmed by 2 bases and the J gene end by 9 bases; junction bases not matched to a gene: 2. Looked up from germline, CDR1 is SNHLY and CDR2 is FYNNEI. The CDR3 reads CASSELAGGGIQYF. The DNA for the CDR3 is TGTGCCAGCAGTGAACTAGCGGGAGGGGGCATTCAGTACTTC.

This clonotype was detected ten times or more. J is TRBJ2-7 and V is TRBV18; D may match TRBD1 or TRBD2 (5 bases each). From germline, CDR1 is KGHSH and CDR2 LQKENI. V was clipped by 7 bases and J by 6 bases, with 16 bases between them. CDR3 size: 13 residues. CDR3 in amino acids: CASCAGTVSEQYF. In nucleotides, the CDR3 is TGTGCCAGCTGCGCCGGGACCGTCAGCGAGCAGTACTTC.

Points on this clonotype: A much larger clonotype is one base distant, so this may be a read error. The J gene is TRBJ1-5, the V gene TRBV28; 7 nucleotides agree with TRBD1. The CDR3 has 15 amino acids. CDR1 and CDR2 (germline): MDHEN, SYDVKM. Here the CDR3 reads CVSSAAAQGFQPQHF. CDR3 nucleotides: TGTGTCAGCAGTGCCGCCGCACAGGGGTTTCAGCCCCAGCATTTT.

This chain links TRBV7-2 with TRBJ1-1, with no clear D. V was shortened by 5 bases and J by 0 bases, with 10 bases between the two germline ends. The CDR3 extends over 14 amino acids. In germline, CDR1 is SGHTA, CDR2 FQGNSA. CDR3 protein: CASSREAMNTEAFF. The CDR3, as DNA: TGTGCCAGCAGCCGGGAGGCCATGAACACTGAAGCTTTCTTT.